This T cell receptor beta chain was captured in a study of blood T cell dynamics during melanoma immunotherapy. Time point denoted: pre-treatment baseline. The table came from immunoSEQ multiplex PCR; TCRdb's copy has only in-frame clones and leaves some out. The data hold more than 1,500 clones, with roughly 80% observed a single time. In this sample, this clone turned up a few times. The TCR originated in a human donor with melanoma. Sequencing was performed on blood, taken from a patient treated with checkpoint blockade.

The CDR3 coding sequence is TGTGCCAGCAGAGAAAACACTGAAGCTTTCTTT. Amino acid sequence: CASRENTEAFF. The genes are TRBV6-1 and TRBJ1-1, with unresolved D. V dropped 6 bases and J dropped 2 bases, with 4 bases sitting between them. Germline V gene sequence: CDR1 MNHNS, CDR2 SASEGT. This CDR3 is 11 amino acids long.